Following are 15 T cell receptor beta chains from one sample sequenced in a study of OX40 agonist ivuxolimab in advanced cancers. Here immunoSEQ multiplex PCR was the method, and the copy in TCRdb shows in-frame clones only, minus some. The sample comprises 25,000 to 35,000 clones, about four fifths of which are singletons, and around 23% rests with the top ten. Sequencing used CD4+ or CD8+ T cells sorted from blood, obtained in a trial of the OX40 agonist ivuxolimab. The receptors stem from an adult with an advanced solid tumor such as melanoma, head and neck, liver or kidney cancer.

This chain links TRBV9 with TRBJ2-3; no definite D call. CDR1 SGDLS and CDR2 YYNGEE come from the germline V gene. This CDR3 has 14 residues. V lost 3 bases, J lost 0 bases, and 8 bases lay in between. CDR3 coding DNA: TGTGCCAGCAGCGCAGAGGACAGCACAGATACGCAGTATTTT. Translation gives CASSAEDSTDTQYF.

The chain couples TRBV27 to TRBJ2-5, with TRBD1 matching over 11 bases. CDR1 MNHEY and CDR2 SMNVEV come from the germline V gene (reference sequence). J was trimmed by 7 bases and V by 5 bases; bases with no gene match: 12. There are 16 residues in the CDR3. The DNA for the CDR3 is TGTGCCAGCAGTCCATATACCGGGACAGGGGGGATGACCCAGTACTTC. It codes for CASSPYTGTGGMTQYF.

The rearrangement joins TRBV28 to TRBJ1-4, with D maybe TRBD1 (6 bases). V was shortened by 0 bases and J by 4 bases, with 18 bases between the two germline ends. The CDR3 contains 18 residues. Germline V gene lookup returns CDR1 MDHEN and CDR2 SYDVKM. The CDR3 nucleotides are TGTGCCAGCAGTTTATGGGCGTTGAGGGGGACCGATAATGAAAAACTGTTTTTT. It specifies CASSLWALRGTDNEKLFF.

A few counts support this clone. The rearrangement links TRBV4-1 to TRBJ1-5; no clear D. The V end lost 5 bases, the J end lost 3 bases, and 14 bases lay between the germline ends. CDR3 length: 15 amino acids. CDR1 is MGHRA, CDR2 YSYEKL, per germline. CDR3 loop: CASSVRLGINQPQHF. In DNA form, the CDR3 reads TGCGCCAGCAGCGTCCGTTTGGGAATCAATCAGCCCCAGCATTTT.

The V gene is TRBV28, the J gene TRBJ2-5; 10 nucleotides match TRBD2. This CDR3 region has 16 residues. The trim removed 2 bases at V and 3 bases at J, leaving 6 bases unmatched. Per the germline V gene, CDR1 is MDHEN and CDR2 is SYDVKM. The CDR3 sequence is CASSLQTSGKEETQYF. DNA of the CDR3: TGTGCCAGCAGTTTACAAACTAGCGGGAAAGAAGAGACCCAGTACTTC.

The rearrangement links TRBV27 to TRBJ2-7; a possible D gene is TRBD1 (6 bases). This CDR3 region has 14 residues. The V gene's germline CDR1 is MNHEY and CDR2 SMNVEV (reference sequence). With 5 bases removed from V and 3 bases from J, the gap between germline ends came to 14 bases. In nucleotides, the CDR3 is TGTGCCAGCAGTACGGACAGCCAAGGCTACGAGCAGTACTTC. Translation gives CASSTDSQGYEQYF.

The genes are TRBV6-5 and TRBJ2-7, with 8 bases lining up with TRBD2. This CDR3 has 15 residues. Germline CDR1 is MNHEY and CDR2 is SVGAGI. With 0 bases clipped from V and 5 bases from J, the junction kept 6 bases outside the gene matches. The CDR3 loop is CASSYSSGIADEQYF. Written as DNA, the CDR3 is TGTGCCAGCAGTTACTCTAGCGGGATAGCGGACGAGCAGTACTTC.

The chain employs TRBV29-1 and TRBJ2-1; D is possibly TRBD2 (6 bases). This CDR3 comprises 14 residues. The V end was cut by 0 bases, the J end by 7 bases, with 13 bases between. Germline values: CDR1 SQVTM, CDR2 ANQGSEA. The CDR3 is CSVEDRREWNEQFF. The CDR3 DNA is TGCAGCGTTGAAGATCGGCGGGAATGGAATGAGCAGTTCTTC.

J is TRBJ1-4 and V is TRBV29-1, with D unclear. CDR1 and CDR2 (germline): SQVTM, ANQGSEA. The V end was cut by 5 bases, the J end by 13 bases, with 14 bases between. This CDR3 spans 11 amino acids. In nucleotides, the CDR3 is TGCAGCGTTCTAGCCGGCCGGGGACTGTTTTTT. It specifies CSVLAGRGLFF.

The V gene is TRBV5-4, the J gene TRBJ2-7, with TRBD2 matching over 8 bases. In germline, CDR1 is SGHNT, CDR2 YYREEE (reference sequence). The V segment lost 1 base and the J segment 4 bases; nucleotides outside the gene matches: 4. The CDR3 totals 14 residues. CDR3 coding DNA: TGTGCCAGCAGCTTGATGGGACTAGAATACGAGCAGTACTTC. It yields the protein CASSLMGLEYEQYF.

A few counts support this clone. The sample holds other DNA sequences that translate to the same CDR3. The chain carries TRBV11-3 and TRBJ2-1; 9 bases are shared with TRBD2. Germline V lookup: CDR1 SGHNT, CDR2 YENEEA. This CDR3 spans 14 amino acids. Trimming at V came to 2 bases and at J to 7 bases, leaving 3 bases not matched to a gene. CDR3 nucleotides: TGTGCCAGCAGCTTATCCGGACTAGCGAATGAGCAGTTCTTC. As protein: CASSLSGLANEQFF.

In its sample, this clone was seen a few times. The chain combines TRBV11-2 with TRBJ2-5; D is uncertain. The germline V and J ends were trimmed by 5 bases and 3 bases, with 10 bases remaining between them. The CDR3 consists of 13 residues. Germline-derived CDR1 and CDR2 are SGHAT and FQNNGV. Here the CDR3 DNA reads TGTGCCAGCAGCCCCTCCACGGAAGAGACCCAGTACTTC. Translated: CASSPSTEETQYF.

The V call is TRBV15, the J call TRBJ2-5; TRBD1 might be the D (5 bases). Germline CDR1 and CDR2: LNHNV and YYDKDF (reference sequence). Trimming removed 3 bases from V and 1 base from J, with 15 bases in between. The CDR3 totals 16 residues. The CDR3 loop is CATSSFLQVFQETQYF. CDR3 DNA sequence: TGTGCCACCAGCAGTTTTTTACAGGTTTTCCAAGAGACCCAGTACTTC.

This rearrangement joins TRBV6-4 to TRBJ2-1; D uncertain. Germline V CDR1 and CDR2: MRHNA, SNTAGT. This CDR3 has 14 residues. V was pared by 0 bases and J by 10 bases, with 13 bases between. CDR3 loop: CASSDSDQYGEQFF. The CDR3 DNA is TGTGCCAGCAGTGACTCCGACCAATATGGGGAGCAGTTCTTC.

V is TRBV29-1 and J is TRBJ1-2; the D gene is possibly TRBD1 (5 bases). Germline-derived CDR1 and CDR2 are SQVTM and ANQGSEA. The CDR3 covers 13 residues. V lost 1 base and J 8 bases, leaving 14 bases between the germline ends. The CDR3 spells CSVEARPGQGYTF. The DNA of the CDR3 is TGCAGCGTTGAAGCCCGGCCAGGGCAAGGCTACACCTTC.